The T cell receptor (beta chain) described here comes from a study of T cell repertoires in cytomegalovirus infection. Study-wide context: In the study, CMV epitopes included recently identified HLA-C-restricted and well-studied HLA-B-restricted ones. TCR beta signatures that were public indicated CMV infection and matching HLA type.

TCRdb re-called the reads through MiXCR, storing one row per CDR3 protein. The sample contains about 160,000 distinct CDR3 sequences, roughly 22% of which appear only once. Study-level points and caveats: Clonotypes of TCR beta that were HLA-C-restricted and CMV-specific dominated the ex vivo response.

This clonotype was picked up a small number of times. The antigen is unknown. Sequenced here: CD8+ T cells from cultured PBMCs, sampled from culture after CMV antigen stimulation. The receptor comes from a human donor in good health (CMV status not recorded). Some clones in this sample may be carry-over from other donors' samples.

This chain's CDR3 is CASSLEISYEQYF. CDR3 coding DNA: TGTGCCAGCAGCTTAGAAATCTCCTACGAGCAGTACTTC. The chain employs TRBV7-9 and TRBJ2-7; D unresolved. Deletions cut 1 base from V and 0 bases from J, with 4 bases between. The CDR3 consists of 13 residues. Germline CDR1 and CDR2: SEHNR and FQNEAQ (reference sequence).